This record concerns one TCR beta chain sequence. V trimming: 2 bases; J trimming: 6 bases; junction bases outside the gene matches: 4. The length of the CDR3 is 15 residues. CDR1 MNHNY and CDR2 SVGAGI come from the germline V gene (reference sequence). The data were taken from a study of blood T cell repertoires in COVID-19. Using immunoSEQ multiplex PCR, the repertoire was profiled, and TCRdb retains in-frame clones only, with some absent. This sample carries 110,000 or so clones, 84% of them seen once, and the ten largest clones take approximately 8.1%. The chain combines TRBV6-6 with TRBJ2-1; 10 bases align to TRBD2. The sample taken for sequencing was peripheral blood. This TCR derives from a woman aged 40-49 years with acute or convalescent COVID-19. As DNA, the CDR3 is TGTGCCAGCAGTTACGGGCCTAGCGGGGGCAATGAGCAGTTCTTC. Its protein is CASSYGPSGGNEQFF.